A selection of T cell receptor beta chains follows, all from one sample in a study of spatial heterogeneity in lung cancer. Via MiXCR, TCRdb re-called the 5' RACE reads, giving one row per CDR3 protein. Of approximately 2,900 distinct CDR3 sequences in the sample, around an eighth are singletons; the top ten hold roughly 35%. The sample consisted of normal lung tissue next to the tumor, taken at surgery. These receptor sequences come from a male donor with early-stage non-small cell lung cancer. The conserved cysteine and the conserved F or W are not part of the CDR3 here. Size tells how often a clone was seen (once, few, many) or the class of an expanded clone, and some rows leave it out.

j_call v_call clone_size cdr3_aa
TRBJ1-5 TRBV7-2 medium-sized ASSLDPDITGNQPQH
TRBJ2-5 TRBV20-1 few SANAGEETQY
TRBJ2-1 TRBV6-5 many ASMGTGGVEQF
TRBJ1-1 TRBV10-3 many AISDSGKGAEAF
TRBJ2-1 TRBV12-3/TRBV12-4 many ASSLGGGSWEQF
TRBJ2-6 TRBV5-6 few ASSSGQIGANVLT
TRBJ2-7 TRBV29-1 medium-sized SVEDPLDGYEQY
TRBJ2-7 TRBV20-1 medium-sized SANRDSFYEQY
TRBJ2-4 TRBV10-3 few AISEGTSGPFGDIQY
TRBJ1-1 TRBV28 medium-sized ASSLGRAGGNTEAF
TRBJ2-1 TRBV2 medium-sized ASSEQGLAGAPDNEQF
TRBJ2-1 TRBV20-1 medium-sized SARDRSSGPSYNEQF
TRBJ2-5 TRBV29-1 medium-sized SVGTGPRETQY
TRBJ2-7 TRBV6-2/TRBV6-3 medium-sized ASSPIDSYEQY
TRBJ2-3 TRBV5-1 medium-sized ASSISTDTQY
TRBJ2-1 TRBV6-5 many ASTRDALAEYNEQF
TRBJ2-7 TRBV11-2 few ASSLGQATEQY
TRBJ1-2 TRBV3-1 NA ASSQDTTLGYGYT
TRBJ2-7 TRBV4-1 many ASSPSPGGSSYEQY
TRBJ2-7 TRBV7-9 medium-sized ASSPRRRRMGEQY
TRBJ2-7 TRBV7-9 medium-sized ASSLQGPPGEQY
TRBJ1-1 TRBV6-5 medium-sized ASGGTEAF
TRBJ1-1 TRBV5-1 NA ASSFYICSARDGRSQGNTEAF
TRBJ2-7 TRBV30 medium-sized AWSVTGFTYEQY
TRBJ1-1 TRBV20-1 medium-sized SARDWGDSQEAF
TRBJ2-5 TRBV20-1 medium-sized SARDQVQRQETQY
TRBJ2-2 TRBV20-1 medium-sized SASIAGDTGELF
TRBJ2-2 TRBV6-2/TRBV6-3 medium-sized ASSYQTGELF
TRBJ2-3 TRBV27 medium-sized ASSWLASGSLDTQY
TRBJ1-1 TRBV20-1 medium-sized SASSLGQGFPEAF
TRBJ2-5 TRBV20-1 many SARPGLASQETQY
TRBJ2-1 TRBV2 medium-sized ASSSQLGFNEQF
TRBJ2-1 TRBV6-6 large ASRGLTYNEQF
TRBJ1-1 TRBV10-3 NA AISETPPDRENTEAF
TRBJ1-2 TRBV7-9 many ASSLSQGQGYT
TRBJ2-7 TRBV6-1 medium-sized ASSESQKVLAGGVGEQY
TRBJ1-6 TRBV4-1 medium-sized ASSQRSRTGDSPLH
TRBJ2-6 TRBV28 medium-sized ASSPRTEPGANVLT
TRBJ2-5 TRBV19 medium-sized ASSINLSSRTQY
TRBJ2-7 TRBV13 few ASSSDGSYEQY
TRBJ2-7 TRBV28 NA ASSSGQGGEQY
TRBJ2-1 TRBV11-2 many ASSLDLQGYNEQF
TRBJ2-1 TRBV6-5 many ASSYSVEQYNEQF
TRBJ2-5 TRBV5-6 medium-sized ASSLQAGISETQY
TRBJ2-3 TRBV30 NA AWRKDTNTDTQY
TRBJ2-1 TRBV4-1 medium-sized ASSQESTLAGRDEQF
TRBJ2-1 TRBV6-6 many ASSYFSGSPHNEQF
TRBJ1-6 TRBV20-1 many SAKTPAGTGGSPLH
TRBJ1-2 TRBV3-1 many ASSQEGQTHGYT
TRBJ2-3 TRBV7-8 many ASSSRTSGRRDTQY
TRBJ2-3 TRBV27 medium-sized ASLAGLARPDTQY
TRBJ2-1 TRBV10-3 many AISTSDEQF
TRBJ2-7 TRBV5-1 medium-sized ASRGGTSGWNEQY